These 29 T cell receptor beta chains came from one sample sequenced in a study of cytomegalovirus exposure and HLA in healthy donors. 13 Jbeta primers and 60 Vbeta primers were used for the PCR. Only in-frame clones appear in the TCRdb table, and some are missing; sequencing was by immunoSEQ multiplex PCR. The sample holds tens of thousands of clones, around 73% seen once. The sequenced sample consisted of PBMCs. These receptors were obtained from a man in his 60s in good health and CMV-seronegative.

This chain connects TRBV11-3 to TRBJ2-1; TRBD1 is a possible D gene (5 bases). CDR3 length: 15 amino acids. Trimming removed 5 bases from V and 12 bases from J, with 23 bases in between. Germline loops: CDR1 SGHNT, CDR2 YENEEA. In DNA form, the CDR3 reads TGTGCCAGCAGCCCTGATGGGGCACCCCTAAGGGGGCAGTTCTTC. Encoded protein: CASSPDGAPLRGQFF.

This clone appeared a few times. This rearrangement joins TRBV7-6 to TRBJ1-4; D is unclear. The germline V gene encodes CDR1 SGHVS and CDR2 FNYEAQ. V dropped 1 base and J dropped 8 bases, with 11 bases sitting between them. CDR3 length: 14 amino acids. This CDR3 reads CASSLGPSTEKLFF. In nucleotides, the CDR3 is TGTGCCAGCAGCTTAGGTCCTAGTACGGAAAAACTGTTTTTT. Full variable domain (missing parts from reference TRBV7-6 and TRBJ1-4): GAGVSQSPRYKVTKRGQDVALRCDPISGHVSLYWYRQALGQGPEFLTYFNYEAQQDKSGLPNDRFSAERPEGSISTLTIQRTEQRDSAMYRCASSLGPSTEKLFFGSGTQLSVL.

This clone was seen once. V gene TRBV27 combines with J gene TRBJ2-3, with TRBD2 identical over 10 bases. V shed 5 bases, J shed 5 bases, and the junction held 10 bases outside the gene matches. Looked up from germline, CDR1 is MNHEY and CDR2 is SMNVEV (reference sequence). The CDR3 covers 16 residues. The DNA for the CDR3 is TGTGCCAGCAGTCGTCGAGCGGGGGGGCAAAGAGATACGCAGTATTTT. Residues: CASSRRAGGQRDTQYF.

The rearrangement uses TRBV16 and TRBJ2-7, with D possibly TRBD2 on 6 matching bases. The CDR3 has 18 amino acids. Germline CDR1 is KGHSY and CDR2 is FQNENV. Trimming took 0 bases from V and 6 from J, leaving 24 bases between them. The CDR3 DNA reads as TGTGCCAGCAGCCAATCGTACGGGGGTGGGAGTTCTACGCGCGAGCAGTACTTC. Encoded protein: CASSQSYGGGSSTREQYF.

This chain joins TRBV18 and TRBJ2-5, with a weak D call TRBD1 (6 bases). The J call may be incorrect, as the DNA end agrees better with TRBJ2-7. The germline gives CDR1 KGHSH, CDR2 LQKENI. This CDR3 comprises 14 residues. As DNA, the CDR3 is TGTGCCAGCTCACCTATAAGGGGGAGCTACGAGCAGTACTTC. Its protein is CASSPIRGSYEQYF.

About this clone itself: One end of the junction is discordant with germline, which a read error may explain. This rearrangement joins TRBV6-1 to TRBJ1-1; TRBD1 is a possible D gene (6 bases). Per the germline V gene, CDR1 is MNHNS and CDR2 is SASEGT. The CDR3 contains 15 residues. The CDR3 coding sequence is TGTCCCAGCAGTGCCGGACACCTAGGGGGCACTGAAGCTTTCTTT. Protein: CPSSAGHLGGTEAFF.

The V call is TRBV11-2, the J call TRBJ1-6; no clear D gene. The CDR3 length is 14 residues. Trimming left V 5 bases short and J 9 bases short, with 14 bases between. In germline, CDR1 is SGHAT, CDR2 FQNNGV. CDR3 residues: CASSPERRSSPLHF. For the CDR3, the DNA is TGTGCCAGCAGCCCCGAGCGGAGGAGTTCACCCCTCCACTTT. The complete variable domain, with remaining parts taken from reference TRBV11-2 and TRBJ1-6, reads EAGVAQSPRYKIIEKRQSVAFWCNPISGHATLYWYQQILGQGPKLLIQFQNNGVVDDSQLPKDRFSAERLKGVDSTLKIQPAKLEDSAVYLCASSPERRSSPLHFGNGTRLTVT.

The chain combines TRBV28 with TRBJ2-1, with TRBD2 matching 10 bases. Germline V lookup: CDR1 MDHEN, CDR2 SYDVKM. The CDR3 has 14 residues. The ends lost 6 bases at V and 6 bases at J; junction bases unmatched: 5. The CDR3: CASRVAGGINEQFF. CDR3 in DNA: TGTGCCAGCAGAGTAGCGGGAGGAATCAATGAGCAGTTCTTC.

The chain has TRBV6-5 and TRBJ2-5, with D maybe TRBD1 (6 bases). Germline CDR1 is MNHEY and CDR2 is SVGAGI. The CDR3 is 15 amino acids. The V and J ends lost 2 bases and 4 bases respectively, with 14 bases between them. Here the CDR3 reads CASSYLLTGTETQYF. The CDR3 DNA is TGTGCCAGCAGTTACCTGCTGACAGGAACAGAGACCCAGTACTTC.

This sequence joins TRBV6-5 and TRBJ2-1; tentative D call: TRBD2 (6 bases). V was cut by 0 bases and J by 7 bases, with 13 bases left in between. The germline gives CDR1 MNHEY, CDR2 SVGAGI. CDR3 size: 15 residues. The CDR3 DNA follows: TGTGCCAGCAGTTACTCGTCGGGAGCCACAAATGAGCAGTTCTTC. The encoded protein is CASSYSSGATNEQFF.

This chain uses TRBV18 with TRBJ2-1, with TRBD2 identical over 13 bases. V was pared by 2 bases and J by 10 bases, with 14 bases of the junction left unmatched. Germline V gene sequence: CDR1 KGHSH, CDR2 LQKENI. The CDR3 covers 18 residues. CDR3 region: CASSPNTGLAGTSGEQFF. DNA for the CDR3: TGTGCCAGCTCACCAAACACGGGACTAGCGGGGACGTCAGGCGAGCAGTTCTTC.

The J gene is TRBJ1-4, the V gene TRBV30, with D hard to call. This CDR3 has 13 amino acids. The V end lost 5 bases, the J end lost 7 bases, and 14 bases lay between the germline ends. From germline, CDR1 is GTSNPN and CDR2 SVGIG (reference sequence). CDR3 coding DNA: TGTGCCTGGGGGAGAGGAGTGGGTGAAAAACTGTTTTTT. It translates to CAWGRGVGEKLFF.

This clone was counted only a few times. The chain uses TRBV6-1 and TRBJ1-5, with 8 bases aligning to TRBD1. The CDR3 consists of 15 residues. Trimming at V came to 3 bases and at J to 6 bases, leaving 7 bases not matched to a gene. Germline-derived CDR1 and CDR2 are MNHNS and SASEGT. The CDR3 DNA reads as TGTGCCAGCAGTGATAGGGTAGGACAGGGTCAGCCCCAGCATTTT. It is translated as CASSDRVGQGQPQHF.

This chain joins TRBV2 and TRBJ2-2; perhaps TRBD2 as D (6 bases). Germline-derived CDR1 and CDR2 are SNHLY and FYNNEI. Trimming cost V 6 bases and J 4 bases, with 12 bases left between them. The CDR3 is 14 residues long. CDR3 amino acids: CASSRRDSTGELFF. CDR3 bases: TGTGCCAGCAGCCGCCGGGACTCCACCGGGGAGCTGTTTTTT.

This chain joins TRBV6-6 and TRBJ1-2; 8 bases agree with TRBD1. Germline CDR1 MNHNY, CDR2 SVGAGI (reference sequence). The junction had 10 bases not matched to a gene; V was cut back by 5 bases and J by 5 bases. The CDR3 extends over 15 amino acids. Here the CDR3 DNA reads TGTGCCAGCAGTGCGACGGCCGGGACAGGTTATGGCTACACCTTC. Translated, it gives CASSATAGTGYGYTF.

The chain has TRBV4-2 and TRBJ2-5; no reliable D call. V lost 1 base, J lost 11 bases, and 23 bases lay in between. Germline CDR1 and CDR2: LGHNA and YNFKEQ. The CDR3 sequence is 16 residues long. CDR3 nucleotide sequence: TGTGCCAGCAGCCAAGGAATAGTATCCCCTCGATTTGAGCAGTACTTC. Its translation: CASSQGIVSPRFEQYF.

This chain links TRBV27 with TRBJ2-7, with TRBD2 matching over 13 bases. The junction had 12 bases not matched to a gene; V was cut back by 4 bases and J by 3 bases. Germline V gene lookup returns CDR1 MNHEY and CDR2 SMNVEV (reference sequence). The CDR3 has 18 amino acids. CDR3 region: CASSSFPGLAGVVYEQYF. DNA for the CDR3: TGTGCCAGCAGTTCCTTCCCAGGACTAGCGGGAGTGGTCTACGAGCAGTACTTC.

The chain carries TRBV6-1 and TRBJ1-5, with 9 bases aligning to TRBD1. The CDR3 spans 14 residues. CDR1 is MNHNS, CDR2 SASEGT, per germline. The ends lost 5 bases at V and 6 bases at J; junction bases unmatched: 5. CDR3 amino acids: CASSRTGVGQPQHF. In DNA, the CDR3 is TGTGCCAGCAGTAGGACAGGGGTCGGTCAGCCCCAGCATTTT.

This chain joins TRBV5-4 and TRBJ2-1; 12 nucleotides line up with TRBD1. There are 15 residues in the CDR3. Trimming took 4 bases from V and 8 from J; bases not matched to a gene: 7. Germline V gene data show CDR1 as SGHNT and CDR2 as YYREEE (reference sequence). CDR3 region: CASSLTGTGGHEQFF. The CDR3, as DNA: TGTGCCAGCAGCCTAACCGGGACAGGGGGCCATGAGCAGTTCTTC.

With regard to this clone: Relative to the germline gene, one junction end is altered; a read error may explain this. The rearrangement links TRBV7-9 to TRBJ2-4; no reliable D call. CDR1 is SEHNR, CDR2 FQNEAQ, per germline (reference sequence). The CDR3 extends over 13 amino acids. CDR3 residues: CSSSLQAKNIQYF. In DNA, the CDR3 is TGTTCCAGCAGCTTACAAGCCAAAAACATTCAGTACTTC. The variable domain in full, with the rest retrieved from reference TRBV7-9 and TRBJ2-4, is DTGVSQNPRHKITKRGQNVTFRCDPISEHNRLYWYRQTLGQGPEFLTYFQNEAQLEKSRLLSDRFSAERPKGSFSTLEIQRTEQGDSAMYLCSSSLQAKNIQYFGAGTRLSVL.

This rearrangement joins TRBV15 to TRBJ1-2, with D tentatively TRBD1 (6 bases). Germline V gives CDR1 LNHNV, CDR2 YYDKDF (reference sequence). This CDR3 has 14 amino acids. V was pared by 2 bases and J by 5 bases, with 12 bases between. CDR3 loop: CATSRTGSGYGYTF. The CDR3 region has the DNA TGTGCCACCAGCAGAACAGGGTCAGGGTATGGCTACACCTTC.

The chain carries TRBV27 and TRBJ1-5; 7 nucleotides align to TRBD1. V trimming: 6 bases; J trimming: 5 bases; junction bases outside the gene matches: 10. The germline V gene encodes CDR1 MNHEY and CDR2 SMNVEV (reference sequence). The CDR3 length is 15 residues. The CDR3: CASSPTGTEDQPQHF. The CDR3, as DNA: TGTGCCAGCAGCCCTACCGGGACAGAGGATCAGCCCCAGCATTTT.

The chain recombines TRBV11-2 with TRBJ2-1, with 8 bases that match TRBD2. This CDR3 has 14 amino acids. Looked up from germline, CDR1 is SGHAT and CDR2 is FQNNGV. V lost 6 bases, J lost 4 bases, and 5 bases stayed unmatched. CDR3 sequence reads: CASSQSGGYNEQFF. The CDR3 DNA reads TGTGCCAGCAGTCAGAGCGGGGGTTACAATGAGCAGTTCTTC.

This clone was seen only once. The V gene is TRBV6-5, the J gene TRBJ2-7; D is undetermined. The CDR3 is made up of 14 amino acids. V shed 5 bases and J shed 3 bases, with 14 bases lying between them. CDR1 and CDR2 (germline): MNHEY, SVGAGI. CDR3 residues: CASSDTPGLYEQYF. CDR3 bases: TGTGCCAGCAGTGACACGCCTGGGCTCTACGAGCAGTACTTC.

This chain connects TRBV5-6 to TRBJ1-6; TRBD1 is a possible D gene (6 bases). This CDR3 spans 16 amino acids. Trimming removed 2 bases from V and 6 bases from J, with 15 bases in between. CDR1 SGHDT and CDR2 YYEEEE come from the germline V gene. The CDR3 here is CASSLTGSARNSPLHF. The CDR3 nucleotides read TGTGCCAGCAGCTTAACAGGGAGTGCCCGTAATTCACCCCTCCACTTT. Complete variable domain (other parts from reference TRBV5-6 and TRBJ1-6): DAGVTQSPTHLIKTRGQQVTLRCSPKSGHDTVSWYQQALGQGPQFIFQYYEEEERQRGNFPDRFSGHQFPNYSSELNVNALLLGDSALYLCASSLTGSARNSPLHFGNGTRLTVT.

The chain carries TRBV27 and TRBJ2-5, with D perhaps TRBD2 (7 bases). Germline CDR1 is MNHEY and CDR2 is SMNVEV (reference sequence). Trimming took 2 bases from V and 4 from J, leaving 26 bases between them. The CDR3 sequence is 19 residues long. DNA of the CDR3: TGTGCCAGCAGTTTAGCGGGGGCCTTTCCTGAAGTTGGTAGAGAGACCCAGTACTTC. Residues: CASSLAGAFPEVGRETQYF.

This clone was recorded only once. The chain carries TRBV6-1 and TRBJ1-1; tentatively, D is TRBD1 (6 bases). CDR3 length: 14 amino acids. Looked up from germline, CDR1 is MNHNS and CDR2 is SASEGT. The ends were cut back, 5 bases at V and 7 bases at J, with 17 bases in the middle. The CDR3 bases are TGTGCCAGCAGTTTCGGGTCAGGGGCTAGTGAAGCTTTCTTT. This encodes CASSFGSGASEAFF.

The V call is TRBV28, the J call TRBJ1-2; a possible D gene is TRBD1 (5 bases). V was pared by 5 bases and J by 3 bases, with 10 bases between. The CDR3 runs to 13 residues. Germline CDR1 reads MDHEN; CDR2 reads SYDVKM. The CDR3 spells CASSPTEYYGYTF. The CDR3 DNA sequence: TGTGCCAGCAGTCCGACAGAGTACTATGGCTACACCTTC.

The CDR3 is CASSVGQTLDYGYTF. Written as DNA, the CDR3 is TGTGCCAGCAGTGTGGGACAGACCTTAGACTATGGCTACACCTTC. The chain joins TRBV2 to TRBJ1-2; 7 positions match TRBD1. The germline gives CDR1 SNHLY, CDR2 FYNNEI. Losses at the gene ends were 4 bases for V and 3 bases for J; bases not matched to a gene: 8. The CDR3 loop spans 15 amino acids.